A selection of T cell receptor beta chains follows, all from one sample in a study of blood T cell repertoires in COVID-19. Repertoires were generated with immunoSEQ multiplex PCR, while TCRdb's copy carries only in-frame clones and drops some. This sample has 70,000 to 90,000 clones, with 85% to 90% found just once. The sequencing sample was made of peripheral blood. Receptors were obtained from a man aged 80 or over with active or convalescent COVID-19. The CDR3 runs from the conserved cysteine through the conserved F or W. A D gene is named only where the DNA matches it firmly. Clone sizes are given selectively: once, few, many, or a class where the clone is expanded.

TRBJ2-1 TRBV7-9 TRBD2 once CASSQGLAGGMLYNEQFF TGTGCCAGCAGCCAGGGACTAGCGGGAGGAATGTTGTACAATGAGCAGTTCTTC
TRBJ2-1 TRBV10-2 TRBD2 - CASRTTSGVLGNEQFF TGCGCCAGCAGAACGACTAGCGGGGTCTTAGGGAATGAGCAGTTCTTC
TRBJ1-3 TRBV28 - - CASSLGAVRSGNTIYF TGTGCCAGCAGTCTAGGCGCAGTACGCTCTGGAAACACCATATATTTT
TRBJ1-2 TRBV6-5 - - CASRKQGYRYGYTF TGTGCCAGCAGAAAACAGGGTTATCGGTATGGCTACACCTTC
TRBJ2-2 TRBV11-2 - - CASSFQGSTGELFF TGTGCCAGCAGCTTTCAGGGGAGCACCGGGGAGCTGTTTTTT
TRBJ2-2 TRBV5-1 - - CASSLVAGTGELFF TGCGCCAGCAGCTTGGTCGCGGGAACCGGGGAGCTGTTTTTT
TRBJ2-3 TRBV5-1 TRBD2 - CASSLGPSGASTDTQYF TGCGCCAGCAGCTTGGGCCCAAGCGGGGCTAGCACAGATACGCAGTATTTT
TRBJ1-2 TRBV20-1 - - CSTPGDYGYTF TGCAGTACCCCGGGGGACTATGGCTACACCTTC
TRBJ2-1 TRBV5-1 - once CASSLVGGGHEQFF TGCGCCAGCAGCTTGGTGGGGGGAGGCCATGAGCAGTTCTTC
TRBJ1-6 TRBV2 TRBD1 once CASGTGVSPLHF TGTGCCAGCGGGACAGGGGTTTCACCCCTCCACTTT
TRBJ2-3 TRBV25-1 TRBD1 - CASSARGQDTQYF TGTGCCAGCAGTGCGAGGGGGCAAGATACGCAGTATTTT
TRBJ1-1 TRBV10-2 TRBD1 - CASIPGTGGETEAFF TGCGCCAGCATCCCCGGGACAGGGGGGGAGACTGAAGCTTTCTTT
TRBJ1-1 TRBV21-1 - once CASTLEGAGRRTGAFF TGTGCCAGCACTTTGGAGGGCGCAGGTCGAAGGACGGGGGCTTTCTTT
TRBJ1-2 TRBV7-9 TRBD1 - CASSFAGQGGYTF TGTGCCAGCAGCTTTGCGGGACAGGGGGGCTACACCTTC
TRBJ1-4 TRBV7-9 - - CASSLYSANEKLFF TGTGCCAGCAGCTTGTATTCAGCTAATGAAAAACTGTTTTTT
TRBJ2-5 TRBV3-1/TRBV3-2 TRBD2 - CASSPGLAGDRKETQYF TGTGCCAGCAGCCCCGGACTAGCGGGAGACCGGAAAGAGACCCAGTACTTC
TRBJ2-2 TRBV18 TRBD2 once CASSPRAGGPNTGELFF TGTGCCAGCTCACCACGGGCGGGAGGGCCGAACACCGGGGAGCTGTTTTTT
TRBJ1-6 TRBV11-3 - - CASSLARGSPLHF TGTGCCAGCAGCTTAGCCCGGGGTTCACCCCTCCACTTT
TRBJ2-3 TRBV7-9 TRBD2 - CASSDGTSGGSTDTQYF TGTGCCAGCAGCGACGGGACTAGCGGGGGAAGCACAGATACGCAGTATTTT
TRBJ1-2 TRBV27 - - CASSLSAPGDGYGYTF TGTGCCAGCAGTTTATCGGCTCCAGGGGATGGCTATGGCTACACCTTC
TRBJ1-4 TRBV4-1 - - CASSQDLNVRGVGSMFF TGCGCCAGCAGCCAAGATCTGAATGTACGGGGGGTCGGGTCGATGTTTTTT
TRBJ2-5 TRBV7-2 TRBD2 - CASSSSGRASVETQYF TGTGCCAGCAGCTCTAGCGGGAGGGCCTCGGTTGAGACCCAGTACTTC
TRBJ1-2 TRBV5-6 - - CASSWTVPRGGYTF TGTGCCAGCAGCTGGACAGTCCCCCGCGGTGGCTACACCTTC
TRBJ2-5 TRBV2 TRBD1 - CASSAGTGRETQYF TGTGCCAGCAGCGCTGGGACAGGGCGTGAGACCCAGTACTTC
TRBJ1-5 TRBV12-3/TRBV12-4 TRBD1 - CASSTAGGQPQHF TGTGCCAGCAGTACAGCAGGGGGCCAGCCCCAGCATTTT
TRBJ2-1 TRBV24-1 TRBD2 - CATSDPQTSGPFEQFF TGTGCCACCAGTGACCCACAGACTAGCGGGCCATTTGAGCAGTTCTTC
TRBJ2-2 TRBV19 - - CASNELGETGELFF TGTGCCAGTAATGAACTAGGAGAGACCGGGGAGCTGTTTTTT
TRBJ1-4 TRBV5-5 TRBD1 once CASSRITGDDEKLFF TGTGCCAGCAGCCGCATAACAGGGGATGACGAAAAACTGTTTTTT
TRBJ1-4 TRBV5-1 - - CASSLPGDNEKLFF TGCGCCAGCAGCTTGCCAGGGGATAATGAAAAACTGTTTTTT
TRBJ2-3 TRBV5-1 TRBD1 - CASSSYRGADTQYF TGCGCCAGCAGCTCCTACAGGGGCGCAGATACGCAGTATTTT
TRBJ1-2 TRBV27 - - CASSFRSNYGYTF TGTGCCAGCAGTTTTAGGAGTAACTATGGCTACACCTTC
TRBJ2-4 TRBV19 TRBD2 - CASSLAGGTKNIQYF TGTGCCAGTAGCCTAGCGGGGGGAACCAAAAACATTCAGTACTTC
TRBJ2-2 TRBV5-4 TRBD2 few CASSLALAGLANTGELFF TGTGCCAGCAGCTTGGCACTAGCGGGGTTAGCGAACACCGGGGAGCTGTTTTTT
TRBJ2-1 TRBV5-4 - few CASSPAVAASYNEQFF TGTGCCAGCAGCCCCGCGGTAGCGGCTTCCTACAATGAGCAGTTCTTC
TRBJ2-1 TRBV2 - - CASRRVGEQFF TGTGCCAGCAGGAGGGTAGGCGAGCAGTTCTTC
TRBJ1-1 TRBV5-1 TRBD1 - CASSWGTGRMNTEAFF TGCGCCAGCAGCTGGGGGACAGGACGGATGAACACTGAAGCTTTCTTT
TRBJ1-1 TRBV6-5 - - CASSAGTNMNTEAFF TGTGCCAGCAGCGCCGGGACAAACATGAACACTGAAGCTTTCTTT
TRBJ1-2 TRBV29-1 - - CSVVSGGLVAYGYTF TGCAGCGTTGTAAGTGGGGGACTGGTGGCCTATGGCTACACCTTC
TRBJ1-4 TRBV4-2 - - CASSPEKSGATNEKLFF TGTGCCAGCAGCCCTGAGAAATCAGGGGCAACTAATGAAAAACTGTTTTTT
TRBJ2-5 TRBV5-1 TRBD2 - CASSLVGGGPQETQYF TGCGCCAGCAGCTTGGTTGGCGGGGGTCCCCAAGAGACCCAGTACTTC
TRBJ2-5 TRBV7-3 TRBD1 - CASSRQGRETQYF TGTGCCAGCAGCCGACAGGGTCGGGAGACCCAGTACTTC